The clone carrying this T cell receptor beta chain was found once. These data originate in a study of blood T cell repertoires in COVID-19. Study overall: PBMCs, B-cell-depleted T cells, or T cells provided the cDNA or gDNA that made up the material.

Germline assignment: CDR1 WSHSY and CDR2 SAAADI. The CDR3 covers 12 residues. V was pared by 6 bases and J by 7 bases, with 12 bases between. Clones were sequenced by immunoSEQ multiplex PCR, and TCRdb holds only the in-frame ones, with some missing. The sample contains 65,000 to 90,000 clones, roughly 90% of which appear only once. The material sequenced was peripheral blood. The receptor was isolated from a human donor in a cohort sampled during active COVID-19. V and J are TRBV10-2 and TRBJ1-2; D is unresolved. The CDR3, as DNA: TGCGCCAGCAGCGACATCGCCATTGGCTACACCTTC. Protein sequence: CASSDIAIGYTF.